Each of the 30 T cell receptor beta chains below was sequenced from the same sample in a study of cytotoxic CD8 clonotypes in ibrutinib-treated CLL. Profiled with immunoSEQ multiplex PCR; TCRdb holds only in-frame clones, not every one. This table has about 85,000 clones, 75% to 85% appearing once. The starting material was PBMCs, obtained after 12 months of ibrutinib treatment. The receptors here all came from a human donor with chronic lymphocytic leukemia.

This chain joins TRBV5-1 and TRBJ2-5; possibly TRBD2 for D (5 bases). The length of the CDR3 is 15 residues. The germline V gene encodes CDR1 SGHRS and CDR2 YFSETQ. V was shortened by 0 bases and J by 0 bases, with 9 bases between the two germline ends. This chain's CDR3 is CASSLGGQYQETQYF. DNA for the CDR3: TGCGCCAGCAGCTTGGGCGGGCAGTACCAAGAGACCCAGTACTTC.

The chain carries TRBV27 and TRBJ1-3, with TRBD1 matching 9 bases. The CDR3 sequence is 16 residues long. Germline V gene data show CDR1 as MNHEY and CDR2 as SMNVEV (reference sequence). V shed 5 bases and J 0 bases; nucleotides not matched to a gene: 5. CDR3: CASSHRGLGSGNTIYF. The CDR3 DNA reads TGTGCCAGCAGTCACAGGGGGCTCGGCTCTGGAAACACCATATATTTT.

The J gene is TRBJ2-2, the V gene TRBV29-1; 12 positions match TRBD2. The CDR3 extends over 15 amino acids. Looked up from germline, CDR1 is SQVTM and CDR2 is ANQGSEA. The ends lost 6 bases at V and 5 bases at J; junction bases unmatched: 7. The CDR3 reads CSVATGTSGTGELFF. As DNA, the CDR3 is TGCAGCGTCGCGACCGGGACTAGCGGGACCGGGGAGCTGTTTTTT.

The CDR3 DNA reads TGTGCCAGCAGCGTAGGTGCTAGCGGGAGGGCGTCGGAGACCCAGTACTTC. It yields the protein CASSVGASGRASETQYF. V and J are TRBV9 and TRBJ2-5; 12 nucleotides line up with TRBD2. This CDR3 contains 17 residues. Trimming cost V 0 bases and J 5 bases; bases outside gene matches: 8. Germline loops: CDR1 SGDLS, CDR2 YYNGEE.

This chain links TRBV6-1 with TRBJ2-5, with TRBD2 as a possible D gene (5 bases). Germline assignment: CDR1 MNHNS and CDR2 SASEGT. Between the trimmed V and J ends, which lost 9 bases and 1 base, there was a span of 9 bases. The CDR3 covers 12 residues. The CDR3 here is CARGLAQETQYF. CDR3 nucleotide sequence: TGTGCCAGAGGGCTAGCCCAAGAGACCCAGTACTTC.

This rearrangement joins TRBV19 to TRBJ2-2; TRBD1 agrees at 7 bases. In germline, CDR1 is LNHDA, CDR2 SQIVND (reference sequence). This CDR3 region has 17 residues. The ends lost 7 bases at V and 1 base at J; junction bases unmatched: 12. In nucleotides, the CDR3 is TGTGCCAGTACCCCTCGACAGGGATTAGGGAACACCGGGGAGCTGTTTTTT. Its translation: CASTPRQGLGNTGELFF.

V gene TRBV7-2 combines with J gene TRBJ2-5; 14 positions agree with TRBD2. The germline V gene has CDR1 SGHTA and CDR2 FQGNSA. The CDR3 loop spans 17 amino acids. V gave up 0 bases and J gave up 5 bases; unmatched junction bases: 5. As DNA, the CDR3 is TGTGCCAGCAGCTTAGCGGGGACTAGCGGGAGTGGGGAGACCCAGTACTTC. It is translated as CASSLAGTSGSGETQYF.

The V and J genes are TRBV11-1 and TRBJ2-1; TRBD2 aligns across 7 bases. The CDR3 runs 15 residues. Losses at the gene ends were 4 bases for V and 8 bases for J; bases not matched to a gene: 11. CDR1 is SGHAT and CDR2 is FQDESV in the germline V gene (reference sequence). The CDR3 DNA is TGTGCCAGCAGCTCCCGGGGGGAAAGTGGTGATGAGCAGTTCTTC. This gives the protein CASSSRGESGDEQFF.

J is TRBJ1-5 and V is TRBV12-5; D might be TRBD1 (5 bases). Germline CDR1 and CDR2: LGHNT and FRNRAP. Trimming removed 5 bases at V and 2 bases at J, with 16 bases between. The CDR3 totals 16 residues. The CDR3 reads CASGPGTNRGNQPQHF. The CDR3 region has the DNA TGTGCTAGTGGTCCCGGGACCAACAGAGGCAATCAGCCCCAGCATTTT.

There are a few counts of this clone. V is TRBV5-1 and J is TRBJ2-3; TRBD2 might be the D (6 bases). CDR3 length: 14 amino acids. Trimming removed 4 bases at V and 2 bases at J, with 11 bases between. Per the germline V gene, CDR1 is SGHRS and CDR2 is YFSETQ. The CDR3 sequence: CASSGGNPTDTQYF. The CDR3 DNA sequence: TGCGCCAGCAGCGGCGGGAACCCCACAGATACGCAGTATTTT. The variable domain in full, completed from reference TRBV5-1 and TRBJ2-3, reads KAGVTQTPRYLIKTRGQQVTLSCSPISGHRSVSWYQQTPGQGLQFLFEYFSETQRNKGNFPGRFSGRQFSNSRSEMNVSTLELGDSALYLCASSGGNPTDTQYFGPGTRLTVL.

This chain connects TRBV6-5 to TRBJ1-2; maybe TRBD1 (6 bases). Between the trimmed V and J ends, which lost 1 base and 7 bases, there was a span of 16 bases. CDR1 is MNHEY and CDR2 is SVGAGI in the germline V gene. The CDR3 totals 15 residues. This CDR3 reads CASSYWGHLSGGYTF. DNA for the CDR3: TGTGCCAGCAGTTACTGGGGACACCTGTCGGGTGGCTACACCTTC.

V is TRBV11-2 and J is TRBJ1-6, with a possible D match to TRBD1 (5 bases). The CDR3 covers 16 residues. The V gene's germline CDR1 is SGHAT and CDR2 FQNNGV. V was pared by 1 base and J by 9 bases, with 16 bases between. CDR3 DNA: TGTGCCAGCAGCTTAGTCGGGGGATCGGGGAGTTCACCCCTCCACTTT. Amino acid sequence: CASSLVGGSGSSPLHF.

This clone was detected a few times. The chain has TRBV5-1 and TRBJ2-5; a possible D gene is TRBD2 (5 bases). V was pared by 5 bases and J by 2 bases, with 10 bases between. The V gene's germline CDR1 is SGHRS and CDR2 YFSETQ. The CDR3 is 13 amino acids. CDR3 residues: CASRGGPQETQYF. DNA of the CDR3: TGCGCCAGCAGGGGCGGGCCGCAAGAGACCCAGTACTTC. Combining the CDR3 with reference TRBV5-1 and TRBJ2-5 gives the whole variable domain KAGVTQTPRYLIKTRGQQVTLSCSPISGHRSVSWYQQTPGQGLQFLFEYFSETQRNKGNFPGRFSGRQFSNSRSEMNVSTLELGDSALYLCASRGGPQETQYFGPGTRLLVL.

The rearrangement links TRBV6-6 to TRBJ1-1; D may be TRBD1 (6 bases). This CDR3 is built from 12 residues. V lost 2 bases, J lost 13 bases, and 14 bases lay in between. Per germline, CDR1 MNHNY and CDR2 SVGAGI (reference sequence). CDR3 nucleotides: TGTGCCAGCAGTTACCCCTCGGACAGACTTTTCTTT. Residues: CASSYPSDRLFF.

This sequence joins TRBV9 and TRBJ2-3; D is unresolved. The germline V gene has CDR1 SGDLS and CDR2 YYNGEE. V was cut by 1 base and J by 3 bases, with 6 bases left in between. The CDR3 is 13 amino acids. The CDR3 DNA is TGTGCCAGCAGCGTAATAGAGACAGATACGCAGTATTTT. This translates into CASSVIETDTQYF.

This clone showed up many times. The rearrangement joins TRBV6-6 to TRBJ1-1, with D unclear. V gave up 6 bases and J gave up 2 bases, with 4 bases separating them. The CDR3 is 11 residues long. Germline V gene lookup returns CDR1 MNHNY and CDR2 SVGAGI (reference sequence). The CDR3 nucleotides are TGTGCCAGCAGGTACAACACTGAAGCTTTCTTT. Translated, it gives CASRYNTEAFF.

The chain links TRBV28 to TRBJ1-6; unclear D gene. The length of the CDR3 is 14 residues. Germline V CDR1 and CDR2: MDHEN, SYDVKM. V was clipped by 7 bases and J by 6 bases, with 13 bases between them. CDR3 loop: CASTLHGGNSPLHF. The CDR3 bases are TGTGCCAGCACCCTCCACGGCGGTAATTCACCCCTCCACTTT.

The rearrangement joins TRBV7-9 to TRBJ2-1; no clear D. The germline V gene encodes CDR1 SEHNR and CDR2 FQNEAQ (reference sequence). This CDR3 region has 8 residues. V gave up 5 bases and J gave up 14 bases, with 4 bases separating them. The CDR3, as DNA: TGTGCCAGCAGCCCGGAGTTCTTC. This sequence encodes CASSPEFF.

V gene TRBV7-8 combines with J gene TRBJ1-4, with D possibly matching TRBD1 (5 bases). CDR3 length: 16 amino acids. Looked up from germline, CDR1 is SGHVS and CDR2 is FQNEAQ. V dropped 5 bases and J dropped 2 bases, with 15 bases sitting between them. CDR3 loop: CASSPLSRGTNEKLFF. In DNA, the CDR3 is TGTGCCAGCAGCCCCCTGTCCCGGGGGACTAATGAAAAACTGTTTTTT.

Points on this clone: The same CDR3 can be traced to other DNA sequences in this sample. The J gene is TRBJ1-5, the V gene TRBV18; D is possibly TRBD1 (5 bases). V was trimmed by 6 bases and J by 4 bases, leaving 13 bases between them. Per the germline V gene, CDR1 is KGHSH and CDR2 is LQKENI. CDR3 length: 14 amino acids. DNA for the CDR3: TGTGCCAGCTCCCCGGGGCAGGGTAATCAGCCCCAGCATTTT. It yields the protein CASSPGQGNQPQHF.

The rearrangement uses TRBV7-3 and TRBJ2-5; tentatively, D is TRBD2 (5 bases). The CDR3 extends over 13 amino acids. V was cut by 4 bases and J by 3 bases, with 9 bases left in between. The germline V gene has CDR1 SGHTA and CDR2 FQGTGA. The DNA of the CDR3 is TGTGCCAGCAGCTCCCAAGCGGAAGAGACCCAGTACTTC. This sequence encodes CASSSQAEETQYF.

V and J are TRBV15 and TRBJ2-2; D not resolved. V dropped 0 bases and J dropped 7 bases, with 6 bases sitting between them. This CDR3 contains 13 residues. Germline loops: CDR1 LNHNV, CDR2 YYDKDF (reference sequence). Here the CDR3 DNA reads TGTGCCACCAGCAGAGATCTCGGCGGGGAGCTGTTTTTT. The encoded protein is CATSRDLGGELFF.

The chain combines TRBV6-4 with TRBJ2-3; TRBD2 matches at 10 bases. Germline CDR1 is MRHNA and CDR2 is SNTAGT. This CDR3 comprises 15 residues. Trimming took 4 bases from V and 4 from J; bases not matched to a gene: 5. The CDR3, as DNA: TGTGCCAGCAGTGTGGCTAGCGGGAGTGCAGATACGCAGTATTTT. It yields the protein CASSVASGSADTQYF.

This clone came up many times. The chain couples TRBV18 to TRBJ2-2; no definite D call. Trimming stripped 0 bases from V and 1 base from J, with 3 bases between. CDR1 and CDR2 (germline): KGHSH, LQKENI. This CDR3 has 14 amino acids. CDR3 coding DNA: TGTGCCAGCTCACCACCGGGGAACACCGGGGAGCTGTTTTTT. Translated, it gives CASSPPGNTGELFF. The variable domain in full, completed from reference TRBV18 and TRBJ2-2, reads NAGVMQNPRHLVRRRGQEARLRCSPMKGHSHVYWYRQLPEEGLKFMVYLQKENIIDESGMPKERFSAEFPKEGPSILRIQQVVRGDSAAYFCASSPPGNTGELFFGEGSRLTVL.

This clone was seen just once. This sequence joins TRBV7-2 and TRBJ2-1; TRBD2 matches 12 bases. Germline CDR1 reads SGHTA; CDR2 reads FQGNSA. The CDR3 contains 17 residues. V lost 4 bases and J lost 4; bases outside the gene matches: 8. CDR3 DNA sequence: TGTGCCAGCAGCTCAAGGACTAGCGGGACGATGTACAATGAGCAGTTCTTC. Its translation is CASSSRTSGTMYNEQFF.

The CDR3 DNA reads TGTGCCAGCAGCCAAGATCGGGCTAGCGGGAGGTACGAGCAGTACTTC. Translation: CASSQDRASGRYEQYF. The chain uses TRBV4-2 and TRBJ2-7; the match to TRBD2 covers 11 bases. Germline V CDR1 and CDR2: LGHNA, YNFKEQ. Trimming removed 0 bases from V and 4 bases from J; junction bases left unmatched: 5. This CDR3 is built from 16 residues.

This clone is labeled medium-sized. The CDR3: CASSISRRGTQYF. The CDR3 DNA reads TGTGCCAGTAGTATATCCCGCAGGGGCACCCAGTACTTC. The chain joins TRBV19 to TRBJ2-5, with D perhaps matching TRBD1 (6 bases). V lost 2 bases and J lost 8, with 12 bases in between. Germline CDR1 reads LNHDA; CDR2 reads SQIVND (reference sequence). The CDR3 runs to 13 residues.

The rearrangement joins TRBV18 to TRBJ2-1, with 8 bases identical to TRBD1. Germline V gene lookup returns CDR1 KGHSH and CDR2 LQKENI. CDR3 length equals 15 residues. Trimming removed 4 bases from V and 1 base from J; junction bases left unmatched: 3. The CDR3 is CASSLNRGSYNEQFF. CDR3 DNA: TGTGCCAGCTCACTGAACAGGGGGTCCTACAATGAGCAGTTCTTC.

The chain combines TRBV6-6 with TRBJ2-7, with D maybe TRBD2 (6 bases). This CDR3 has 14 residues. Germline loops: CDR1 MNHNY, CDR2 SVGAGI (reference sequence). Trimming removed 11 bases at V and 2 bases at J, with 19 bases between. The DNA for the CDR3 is TGTGCCGCCATCCGAGGGGCGGGGCCCTACGAGCAGTACTTC. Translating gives CAAIRGAGPYEQYF.

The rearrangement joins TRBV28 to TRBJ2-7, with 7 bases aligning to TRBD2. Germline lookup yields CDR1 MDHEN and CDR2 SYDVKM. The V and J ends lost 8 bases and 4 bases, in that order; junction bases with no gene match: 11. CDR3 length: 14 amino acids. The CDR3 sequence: CASQGREALYEQYF. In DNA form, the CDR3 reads TGTGCCAGCCAGGGCCGGGAGGCCTTATACGAGCAGTACTTC.